A single sample is the source of the 12 T cell receptor beta chains below, sequenced in a study of Ad26.COV2.S vaccination and SARS-CoV-2 variants. As for treatment: roughly 19 received Ad26.COV2.S at low or high dose, single or two shots; about five received placebo; per-sample allocation not given. Repertoires come from day 63 after the first vaccine or placebo injection. The table came from immunoSEQ multiplex PCR; TCRdb's copy has only in-frame clones and leaves some out. The repertoire consists of 450,000 to 550,000 clones, with roughly nine tenths occurring once and the leading ten covering under 2%. The source material was peripheral blood, sampled in a trial of Ad26.COV2.S vaccine versus placebo. The receptors here all came from a person between 18 and 65 years old who received the Ad26.COV2.S COVID-19 vaccine or a placebo.

The genes are TRBV9 and TRBJ2-2; D ambiguous. With 3 bases removed from V and 8 bases from J, the gap between germline ends came to 8 bases. Germline V lookup: CDR1 SGDLS, CDR2 YYNGEE. This CDR3 contains 12 residues. For the CDR3, the DNA is TGTGCCAGCAGCGGGTGGGCTGGGGAGCTGTTTTTT. Its protein is CASSGWAGELFF.

This clone was recorded only once. The chain is built from TRBV27 and TRBJ1-2, with no clear D. This CDR3 region has 15 residues. Trimming removed 4 bases at V and 6 bases at J, with 18 bases between. Looked up from germline, CDR1 is MNHEY and CDR2 is SMNVEV (reference sequence). The CDR3 spells CASSSLLGIMDGYTF. CDR3 DNA sequence: TGTGCCAGCAGTTCACTCCTCGGGATTATGGATGGCTACACCTTC.

This chain links TRBV9 with TRBJ2-5; D is perhaps TRBD2 (6 bases). The germline gives CDR1 SGDLS, CDR2 YYNGEE. The CDR3 consists of 13 residues. V was cut by 3 bases and J by 5 bases, with 11 bases left in between. In nucleotides, the CDR3 is TGTGCCAGCAGCGCGGGGGTTTGGGAGACCCAGTACTTC. Residues: CASSAGVWETQYF.

The gene calls are TRBV3-1 (or the pseudogene TRBV3-2) and TRBJ2-2; no firm D call. The CDR3 has 16 residues. Germline V gene sequence: CDR1 LGHDT, CDR2 YNNKEL (reference sequence). V was pared by 5 bases and J by 1 base, with 14 bases between. For the CDR3, the DNA is TGTGCCAGCAGCGGCTTAGTGGGGTGGAACACCGGGGAGCTGTTTTTT. Translated, it gives CASSGLVGWNTGELFF.

The rearrangement joins TRBV27 to TRBJ2-7; D is perhaps TRBD2 (6 bases). The germline V and J ends were trimmed by 5 bases and 2 bases, with 16 bases remaining between them. Germline V gene lookup returns CDR1 MNHEY and CDR2 SMNVEV (reference sequence). This CDR3 has 15 residues. In nucleotides, the CDR3 is TGTGCCAGCAGTGTCGGGACTCGAGGAACCTACGAGCAGTACTTC. It specifies CASSVGTRGTYEQYF.

The chain recombines TRBV6-6 with TRBJ1-2; TRBD1 agrees at 7 bases. Unmatched junction bases numbered 3, after V lost 2 bases and J lost 0 bases. The CDR3 totals 15 residues. The germline V gene has CDR1 MNHNY and CDR2 SVGAGI (reference sequence). This chain's CDR3 is CASSYDRAANYGYTF. The CDR3 DNA sequence: TGTGCCAGCAGTTACGACAGGGCCGCTAACTATGGCTACACCTTC.

The V and J genes are TRBV30 and TRBJ2-1, with D possibly TRBD2 on 6 matching bases. Germline CDR1 and CDR2: GTSNPN and SVGIG (reference sequence). The CDR3 spans 13 residues. Trimming shortened V by 5 bases and J by 1 base, and 9 bases separated the two germline ends. CDR3 DNA: TGTGCCTGGGGGCGGGGTTCCTACAATGAGCAGTTCTTC. It yields the protein CAWGRGSYNEQFF.

The chain is built from TRBV28 and TRBJ1-4, with 9 nucleotides matching TRBD1. Trimming cost V 6 bases and J 7 bases; bases outside gene matches: 6. Germline values: CDR1 MDHEN, CDR2 SYDVKM. The length of the CDR3 is 14 residues. The CDR3 spells CASRAGTGFEKLFF. CDR3 sequence (DNA): TGTGCCAGCAGGGCCGGGACAGGGTTTGAAAAACTGTTTTTT.

The V and J genes are TRBV5-1 and TRBJ1-4; maybe TRBD1 (5 bases). Germline-derived CDR1 and CDR2 are SGHRS and YFSETQ. The CDR3 consists of 15 residues. The V and J ends lost 7 bases and 5 bases respectively, with 18 bases between them. The CDR3 region is CASGFTGTVNEKLFF. Written as DNA, the CDR3 is TGCGCCAGCGGTTTTACCGGGACTGTGAATGAAAAACTGTTTTTT.

This clone was recorded once. The sample holds other DNA sequences that translate to the same CDR3. The chain recombines TRBV10-2 with TRBJ2-7; unclear D gene. Germline V lookup: CDR1 WSHSY, CDR2 SAAADI. The CDR3 runs to 13 residues. Trimming removed 4 bases at V and 0 bases at J, with 7 bases between. The CDR3 bases are TGCGCCAGCAGTGCAGGCAGCTCCTACGAGCAGTACTTC. Encoded protein: CASSAGSSYEQYF.

This chain connects TRBV6-5 to TRBJ2-1; D might be TRBD1 (5 bases). This CDR3 contains 16 residues. Germline CDR1 and CDR2: MNHEY and SVGAGI. V was pared by 2 bases and J by 2 bases, with 13 bases between. The CDR3 nucleotides read TGTGCCAGCAGTTACACCCTCGGCAGGGCCTACAATGAGCAGTTCTTC. Residues: CASSYTLGRAYNEQFF.

As concerns this clone: A junction end diverges from the germline sequence, so it may reflect a read error. The V call is TRBV27, the J call TRBJ2-5; D perhaps matches TRBD1 (6 bases). This CDR3 has 15 residues. Germline-derived CDR1 and CDR2 are MNHEY and SMNVEV (reference sequence). CDR3: CAGSPWTDYQETQYF. For the CDR3, the DNA is TGTGCCGGCAGTCCCTGGACAGACTACCAAGAGACCCAGTACTTC.